A single T cell receptor beta chain is shown here with its context. Its antigen is still unknown. This sample is drawn from a study of vaccination and CD4 T cells after COVID-19. Whole-study context: In the control cultures, a CEFX pool, an HIV-1 Nef pool, or no peptide was supplied.

Cultured CD4+ T cells had their DNA profiled by the Oncomine TCR Beta short-read assay. TCRdb used MiXCR to reprocess the PCR reads, holding one entry per CDR3 protein. The sample has more than 9,000 distinct CDR3 sequences; 25% to 40% are singletons. This sample's treatment: approximately 9-day PBMC culture with coronavirus spike peptide pools or control peptides (ViraFEST assay). Losses at the gene ends were 5 bases for V and 3 bases for J; bases not matched to a gene: 3. Germline V CDR1 and CDR2: SGHTA, FQGNSA. The CDR3 runs 14 residues. The TCR was taken from a human donor who had recovered from COVID-19. The chain has TRBV7-2 and TRBJ2-3, with 9 bases aligning to TRBD2. Sample: CD4+ T cells from blood, cultured in vitro. CDR3 residues: CASSVGLATDTQYF. CDR3 DNA sequence: TGTGCCAGCAGCGTGGGACTAGCAACAGATACGCAGTATTTT.